The 10 T cell receptor beta chains given below trace back to one sample, sequenced in a study of T cells after somatic rescue of genetic block. Assay used: immunoSEQ multiplex PCR; TCRdb lists only in-frame clones, some missing. The sample includes 100,000 to 120,000 clones, about nine tenths of them seen just once. Material for sequencing was peripheral blood mononuclear cells (PBMCs). All receptors come from a woman between 18 and 29 years old.

The J gene is TRBJ1-5, the V gene TRBV28; maybe TRBD1 (5 bases). The CDR3 has 17 amino acids. CDR1 and CDR2 from the germline V gene are MDHEN and SYDVKM. V was cut by 10 bases and J by 6 bases, with 28 bases left in between. The CDR3 here is CATKTAVYSRGTQPQHF. CDR3 coding DNA: TGTGCCACCAAGACAGCAGTTTATAGTAGAGGGACTCAGCCCCAGCATTTT.

The chain links TRBV4-3 to TRBJ1-1; the D gene is possibly TRBD1 (5 bases). Trimming removed 0 bases from V and 5 bases from J, with 10 bases in between. Germline CDR1 LGHNA, CDR2 YSLEER. This CDR3 has 14 residues. The CDR3: CASSQDGGRTEAFF. CDR3 nucleotides: TGCGCCAGCAGCCAAGATGGGGGTCGGACTGAAGCTTTCTTT.

The chain has TRBV19 and TRBJ1-2; the D gene is possibly TRBD1 (6 bases). Between the trimmed V and J ends, which lost 5 bases and 13 bases, there was a span of 17 bases. From germline, CDR1 is LNHDA and CDR2 SQIVND (reference sequence). CDR3 size: 12 residues. The CDR3 DNA is TGTGCCAGTAGTCATACCGGGACACCAGGCACCTTC. Translating gives CASSHTGTPGTF.

The V call is TRBV2, the J call TRBJ2-5; D gene unclear. Deletions cut 6 bases from V and 5 bases from J, with 7 bases between. There are 11 residues in the CDR3. Germline V gene data show CDR1 as SNHLY and CDR2 as FYNNEI. Here the CDR3 reads CASRPAETQYF. In nucleotides, the CDR3 is TGTGCCAGCAGACCGGCGGAGACCCAGTACTTC.

V gene TRBV4-3 combines with J gene TRBJ2-7; TRBD2 matches 11 bases. Germline CDR1 reads LGHNA; CDR2 reads YSLEER. This CDR3 contains 17 residues. Trimming at V came to 1 base and at J to 0 bases, leaving 5 bases not matched to a gene. The chain's CDR3 is CASSQASGGTSSYEQYF. The CDR3 DNA sequence: TGCGCCAGCAGCCAAGCTAGCGGGGGGACCAGCTCCTACGAGCAGTACTTC.

The chain joins TRBV2 to TRBJ1-2; D call uncertain. Trimming removed 6 bases from V and 7 bases from J, with 6 bases in between. The germline V gene has CDR1 SNHLY and CDR2 FYNNEI. The CDR3 runs 10 residues. The CDR3 nucleotides are TGTGCCAGCAGGGGGAGTGGCTACACCTTC. Protein sequence: CASRGSGYTF.

The V call is TRBV7-9, the J call TRBJ1-4; D is perhaps TRBD1 (5 bases). The V end was cut by 5 bases, the J end by 0 bases, with 7 bases between. The CDR3 consists of 14 residues. CDR1 and CDR2 (germline): SEHNR, FQNEAQ (reference sequence). CDR3 coding DNA: TGTGCCAGCAGCCCGACAGCAACTAATGAAAAACTGTTTTTT. Translation: CASSPTATNEKLFF.

The CDR3 reads CSVEDFAGGTGTDTQYF. In DNA, the CDR3 is TGCAGCGTTGAAGATTTCGCAGGGGGCACGGGCACAGATACGCAGTATTTT. The chain has TRBV29-1 and TRBJ2-3; 8 bases map to TRBD1. Looked up from germline, CDR1 is SQVTM and CDR2 is ANQGSEA. The CDR3 contains 17 residues. Germline trimming cut 0 bases from V and 1 base from J; bases unmatched to any gene: 9.

This chain connects TRBV19 to TRBJ2-3; 9 bases match TRBD1. Germline V gene lookup returns CDR1 LNHDA and CDR2 SQIVND (reference sequence). The length of the CDR3 is 18 residues. V lost 7 bases and J lost 0; bases outside the gene matches: 14. The CDR3 nucleotides read TGTGCCAGTACGCCCCTTTGGGGGACAGGGTCTAGCACAGATACGCAGTATTTT. This sequence encodes CASTPLWGTGSSTDTQYF.

The J gene is TRBJ1-2, the V gene TRBV30, with TRBD1 matching over 7 bases. This CDR3 region has 14 residues. Germline V gene sequence: CDR1 GTSNPN, CDR2 SVGIG (reference sequence). Trimming removed 3 bases from V and 7 bases from J; junction bases left unmatched: 11. The chain's CDR3 is CAWRAQGLGPGYTF. CDR3 DNA sequence: TGTGCCTGGAGGGCACAGGGGTTGGGCCCTGGCTACACCTTC.